The source of this TCR beta chain is a study of Graves' ophthalmopathy and Graves' hyperthyroidism (dated by TCRdb to the late 2010s). As for the study more broadly: Peripheral blood was collected at initial diagnosis, prior to any treatment. To explore V-J signatures that distinguish ophthalmopathy from hyperthyroidism, a discovery set of about 99 patients was enrolled, made up of over 40 with ophthalmopathy and roughly 57 with stable hyperthyroidism. The study used TCR beta repertoire signatures to distinguish Graves' ophthalmopathy from Graves' hyperthyroidism and to predict progression to ophthalmopathy. In total, 135 blood samples were TCR-sequenced: approximately 42 ophthalmopathy, some 75 hyperthyroidism and approximately 17 hyperthyroidism-to-ophthalmopathy patients. Following sample collection, hyperthyroidism patients were given methimazole at a starting dose of 30 mg daily, and ophthalmopathy patients were given high-dose intravenous methylprednisolone. The independent validation cohort included approximately 19 hyperthyroidism patients plus 17 patients who later progressed from hyperthyroidism to ophthalmopathy. In roughly six hyperthyroidism patients, the T-cell repertoires found in thyroid tissue were compared with those found in blood. The research as a whole found: In validation, the model predicted ophthalmopathy progression with about 71% sensitivity and around 72% specificity; fewer than 15 predicted patients were CT-confirmed with GO in a median of 6.5 months. Most expanded thyroid clonotypes with a frequency above 0.001 also appeared in blood, which suggests that blood repertoires may reflect the immune response in the thyroid. Sample size was not predetermined statistically, and investigators were not blinded to group allocation. In cross-validation, the 13-signature model distinguished ophthalmopathy from stable hyperthyroidism with about 89% sensitivity and about 81% specificity, while in the test set the corresponding values were 80% and 75%.

TCR beta CDR3 regions were amplified from RNA transcripts for repertoire sequencing. HTBI primers and the Qiagen OneStep RT-PCR kit were used in a first-round RT-PCR, which was followed by a second-round multiplex PCR, size selection and purification. Libraries were sequenced on an Illumina HiSeq2000 using paired-end 100 bp reads. As for the original processing: SOAPnuke was used to process the reads, removing any read that contained adapters or uncalled bases, had a mean Phred below 15, or lacked an exact match to the constant primer or identifier. High-quality paired reads were merged with COPE v1.2.5. Each unique nucleotide sequence was treated as a clonotype, and MiTCR v1.1 was used to align the clonotypes to the IMGT TRB V, D and J references. Analysis was restricted to V-J combinations with a frequency above 0.0001, which covered roughly 99% of repertoires. For each V-J combination, a TCR clonal expansion and chaos score was defined as F50 clonal expansion divided by the chaos observed in the TCRdist matrix. Welch's t-statistics and random forest were used to narrow the features down to more than 10 V-J combinations, which were then fed into a naive Bayes classifier. The Morisita-Horn index was used to measure how similar the thyroid and blood repertoires were. TCRdb redid the processing of the public reads, applying fastp at Q25 and MiXCR, and retained in-frame beta chains. Each CDR3 protein appears once, grouped with its most common genes and DNA. These V and J calls originate from TCRdb's pipeline instead of the authors' own analysis. This sample holds some 350,000 distinct CDR3 sequences; 17% were observed only once. 2.4% of the sample is in the top ten clones.

Many counts were recorded for this clonotype. No antigen is known for it. Qualities for individual bases were not recorded, and no much larger clone is one base off. Stable hyperthyroidism was defined as no progression to ophthalmopathy within 18 months of follow-up. Hyperthyroidism patients were newly diagnosed, with disease duration under 2 months, and aged 18 to 65 years. Patients with other autoimmune diseases, uncontrolled infections, pregnancy or lactation were excluded from the study. Clinical symptoms, serum thyroxine, TRAb, thyroid ultrasound and orbital computed tomography formed the basis of the diagnosis. PBMCs were isolated from 10 ml of fresh peripheral blood by Ficoll-Paque density gradient centrifugation. Total RNA was extracted with Trizol reagent and quality-checked on an Agilent 2100 Bioanalyzer. Sequencing was carried out using peripheral blood. The TCR was taken from an adult woman with stable Graves' hyperthyroidism.

The DNA sequence is given as TGTGCCAGCAGTGAAGCGCTAGCGGCGAACACCGGGGAGCTGTTTTTT. This translates into CASSEALAANTGELFF. This chain is built from TRBV2 and TRBJ2-2, and TRBD2 aligns with 7 junction nucleotides. Counted from cysteine to phenylalanine, this CDR3 has 16 amino acids. Only CDR3 DNA remains: 48 bases, in frame from the first base. CDR1 and CDR2 were assigned from the germline V gene as SNHLY and FYNNEI. V loses 0 bases at its end and J loses 0 bases; junction bases beyond the gene matches: 1.